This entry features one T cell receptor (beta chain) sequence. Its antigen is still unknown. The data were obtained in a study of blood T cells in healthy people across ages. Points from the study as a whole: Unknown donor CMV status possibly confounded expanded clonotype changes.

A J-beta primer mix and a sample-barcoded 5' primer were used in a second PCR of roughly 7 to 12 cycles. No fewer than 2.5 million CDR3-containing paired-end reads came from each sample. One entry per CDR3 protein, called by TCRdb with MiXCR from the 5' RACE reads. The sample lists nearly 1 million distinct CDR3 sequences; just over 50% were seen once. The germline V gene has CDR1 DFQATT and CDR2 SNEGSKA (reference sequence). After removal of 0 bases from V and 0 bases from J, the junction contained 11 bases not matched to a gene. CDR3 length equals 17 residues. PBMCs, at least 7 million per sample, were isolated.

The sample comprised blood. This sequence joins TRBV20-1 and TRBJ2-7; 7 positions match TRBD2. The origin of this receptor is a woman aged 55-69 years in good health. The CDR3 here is CSARDWGRGLSSYEQYF. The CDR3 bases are TGCAGTGCTAGAGATTGGGGGAGGGGACTTAGCTCCTACGAGCAGTACTTC.